This T cell receptor beta chain is from a study of blood T cell repertoires in COVID-19. Study overall: Both acute and convalescent COVID-19 samples were obtained from the United States, Italy and Spain.

Authors' data handling: Quantification of nucleated cells was approximated via reference gene primer amplification. The protocol was immunoSEQ multiplex PCR, while the TCRdb copy is restricted to in-frame clones and leaves out a portion. Clone size and V and J calls were adopted from that table, with D and trimming inferred from the DNA. Here the sample spans approximately 150,000 clones, approximately 88% being singletons. The CDR3 consists of 16 residues. Trimming removed 2 bases from V and 5 bases from J; junction bases left unmatched: 9. Germline values: CDR1 SGHRS, CDR2 YFSETQ. What was sequenced was peripheral blood. The chain employs TRBV5-1 and TRBJ2-5; TRBD2 aligns across 10 bases. This sequence originates from a woman aged 55-70 years who had recovered from COVID-19. CDR3 sequence (DNA): TGCGCCAGCAGCTTCTTAGCGGGGGGTGTCAGGGAGACCCAGTACTTC. The encoded protein is CASSFLAGGVRETQYF. The entire variable domain, with the rest obtained from reference TRBV5-1 and TRBJ2-5, is as follows: KAGVTQTPRYLIKTRGQQVTLSCSPISGHRSVSWYQQTPGQGLQFLFEYFSETQRNKGNFPGRFSGRQFSNSRSEMNVSTLELGDSALYLCASSFLAGGVRETQYFGPGTRLLVL.